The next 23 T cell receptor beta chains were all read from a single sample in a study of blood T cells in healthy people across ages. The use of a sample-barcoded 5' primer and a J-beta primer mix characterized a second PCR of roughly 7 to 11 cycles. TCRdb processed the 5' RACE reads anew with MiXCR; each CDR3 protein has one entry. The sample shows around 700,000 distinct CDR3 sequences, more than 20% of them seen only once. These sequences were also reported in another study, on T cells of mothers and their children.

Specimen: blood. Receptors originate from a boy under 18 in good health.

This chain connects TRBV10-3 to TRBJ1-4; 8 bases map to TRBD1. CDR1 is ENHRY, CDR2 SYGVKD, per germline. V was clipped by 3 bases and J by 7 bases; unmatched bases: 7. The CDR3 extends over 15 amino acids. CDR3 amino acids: CAISETQGAGEKLFF. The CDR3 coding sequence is TGTGCCATCAGTGAAACCCAGGGGGCGGGTGAAAAACTGTTTTTT.

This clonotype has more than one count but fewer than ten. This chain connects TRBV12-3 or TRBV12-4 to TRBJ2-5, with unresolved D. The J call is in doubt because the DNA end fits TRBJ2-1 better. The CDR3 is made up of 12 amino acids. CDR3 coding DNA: TGTGCCAGCAGTTTAGGGGTACATGAGCAGTTCTTC. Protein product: CASSLGVHEQFF.

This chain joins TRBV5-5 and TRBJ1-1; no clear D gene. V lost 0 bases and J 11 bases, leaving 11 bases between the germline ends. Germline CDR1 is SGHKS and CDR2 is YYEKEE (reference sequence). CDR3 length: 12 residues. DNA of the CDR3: TGTGCCAGCAGCTTGGGGACCCTTGAGGCTTTCTTT. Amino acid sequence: CASSLGTLEAFF.

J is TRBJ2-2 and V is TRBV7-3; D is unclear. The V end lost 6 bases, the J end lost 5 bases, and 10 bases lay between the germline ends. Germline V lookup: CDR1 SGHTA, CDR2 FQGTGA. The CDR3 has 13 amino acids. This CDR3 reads CASSMKGTGELFF. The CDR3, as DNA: TGTGCCAGCAGTATGAAGGGTACCGGGGAGCTGTTTTTT.

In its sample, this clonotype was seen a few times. CDR3 bases: TGTGCCAGCAGTTTAACAGACCGAATTTCTGGGGCCAACGTCCTGACTTTC. Protein sequence: CASSLTDRISGANVLTF. The chain combines TRBV28 with TRBJ2-6; D remains unclear. The CDR3 has 17 amino acids. CDR1 and CDR2 (germline): MDHEN, SYDVKM. Trimming cost V 2 bases and J 1 base, with 12 bases left between them. Full variable domain (rest looked up from reference TRBV28 and TRBJ2-6): DVKVTQSSRYLVKRTGEKVFLECVQDMDHENMFWYRQDPGLGLRLIYFSYDVKMKEKGDIPEGYSVSREKKERFSLILESASTNQTSMYLCASSLTDRISGANVLTFGAGSRLTVL.

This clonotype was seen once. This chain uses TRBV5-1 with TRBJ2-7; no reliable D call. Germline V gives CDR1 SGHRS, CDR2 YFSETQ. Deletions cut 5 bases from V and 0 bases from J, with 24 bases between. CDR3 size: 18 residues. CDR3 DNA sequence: TGCGCCAGCAGTTTATATCAAAACTCCGGGTCTTACTCCTACGAGCAGTACTTC. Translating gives CASSLYQNSGSYSYEQYF. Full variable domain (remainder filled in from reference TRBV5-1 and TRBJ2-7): KAGVTQTPRYLIKTRGQQVTLSCSPISGHRSVSWYQQTPGQGLQFLFEYFSETQRNKGNFPGRFSGRQFSNSRSEMNVSTLELGDSALYLCASSLYQNSGSYSYEQYFGPGTRLTVT.

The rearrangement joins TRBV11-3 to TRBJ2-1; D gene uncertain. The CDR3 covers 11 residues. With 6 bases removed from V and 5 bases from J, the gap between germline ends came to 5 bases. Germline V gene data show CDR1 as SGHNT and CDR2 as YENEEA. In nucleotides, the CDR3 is TGTGCCAGCAGGACTGACAATGAGCAGTTCTTC. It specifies CASRTDNEQFF. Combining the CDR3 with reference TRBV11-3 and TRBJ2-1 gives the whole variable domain EAGVVQSPRYKIIEKKQPVAFWCNPISGHNTLYWYLQNLGQGPELLIRYENEEAVDDSQLPKDRFSAERLKGVDSTLKIQPAELGDSAVYLCASRTDNEQFFGPGTRLTVL.

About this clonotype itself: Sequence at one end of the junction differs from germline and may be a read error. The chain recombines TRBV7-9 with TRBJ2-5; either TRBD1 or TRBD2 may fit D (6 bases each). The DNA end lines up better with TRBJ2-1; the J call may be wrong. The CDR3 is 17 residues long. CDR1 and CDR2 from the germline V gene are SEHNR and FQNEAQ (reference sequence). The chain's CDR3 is CASSLGGRINAENEQFF. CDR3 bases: TGTGCCAGCAGTTTAGGGGGGAGGATCAACGCGGAGAATGAGCAGTTCTTC.

CDR3 bases: TGTGCCAGCAGCTTAATCCAGGGATGGAGCGAGCAGTACTTC. Amino acids: CASSLIQGWSEQYF. V is TRBV7-9 and J is TRBJ2-7, with D possibly being TRBD1 (5 bases). With 2 bases removed from V and 6 bases from J, the gap between germline ends came to 14 bases. The CDR3 runs 14 residues. The germline gives CDR1 SEHNR, CDR2 FQNEAQ (reference sequence).

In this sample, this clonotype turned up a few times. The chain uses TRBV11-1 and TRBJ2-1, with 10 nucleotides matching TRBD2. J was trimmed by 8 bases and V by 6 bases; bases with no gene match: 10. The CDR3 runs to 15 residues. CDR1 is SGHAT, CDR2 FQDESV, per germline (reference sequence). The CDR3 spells CASRSRLAGWDEQFF. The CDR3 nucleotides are TGTGCCAGCAGATCAAGACTAGCGGGTTGGGATGAGCAGTTCTTC.

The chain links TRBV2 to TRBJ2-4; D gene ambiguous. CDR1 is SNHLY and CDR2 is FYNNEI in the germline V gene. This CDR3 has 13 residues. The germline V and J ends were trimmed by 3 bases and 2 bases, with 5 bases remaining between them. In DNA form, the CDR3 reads TGTGCCAGCAGTGAGTGGTCCAAAAACATTCAGTACTTC. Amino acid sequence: CASSEWSKNIQYF.

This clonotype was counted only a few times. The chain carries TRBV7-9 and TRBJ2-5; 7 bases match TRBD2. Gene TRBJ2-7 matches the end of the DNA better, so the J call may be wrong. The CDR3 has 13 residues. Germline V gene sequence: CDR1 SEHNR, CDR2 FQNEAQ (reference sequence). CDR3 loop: CASSPWEGPEQYF. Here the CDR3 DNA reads TGTGCCAGCAGCCCATGGGAGGGACCCGAGCAGTACTTC.

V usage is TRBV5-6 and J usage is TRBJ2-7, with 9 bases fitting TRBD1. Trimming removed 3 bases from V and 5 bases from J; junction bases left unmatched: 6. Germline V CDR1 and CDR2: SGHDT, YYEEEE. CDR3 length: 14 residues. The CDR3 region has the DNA TGTGCCAGCAGCTGGGGGACAGGGTCCCACGAGCAGTACTTC. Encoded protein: CASSWGTGSHEQYF.

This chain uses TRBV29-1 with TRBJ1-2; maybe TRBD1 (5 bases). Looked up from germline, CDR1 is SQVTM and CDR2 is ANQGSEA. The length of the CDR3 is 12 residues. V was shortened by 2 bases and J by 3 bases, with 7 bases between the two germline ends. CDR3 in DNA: TGCAGCGTTGAAAGGGACGACTATGGCTACACCTTC. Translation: CSVERDDYGYTF.

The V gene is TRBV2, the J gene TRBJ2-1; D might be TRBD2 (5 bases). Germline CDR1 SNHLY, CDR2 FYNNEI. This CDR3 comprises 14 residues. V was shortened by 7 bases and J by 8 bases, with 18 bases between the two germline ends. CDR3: CASNVPGLVDEQFF. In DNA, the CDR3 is TGTGCCAGCAACGTTCCGGGATTGGTGGATGAGCAGTTCTTC.

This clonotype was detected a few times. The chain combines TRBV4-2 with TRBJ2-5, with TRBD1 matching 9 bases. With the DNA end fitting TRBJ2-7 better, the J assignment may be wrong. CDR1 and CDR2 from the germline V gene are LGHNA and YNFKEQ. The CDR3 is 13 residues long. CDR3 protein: CASSGDREDEQYF. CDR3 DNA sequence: TGTGCCAGCAGCGGGGACAGGGAGGACGAGCAGTACTTC.

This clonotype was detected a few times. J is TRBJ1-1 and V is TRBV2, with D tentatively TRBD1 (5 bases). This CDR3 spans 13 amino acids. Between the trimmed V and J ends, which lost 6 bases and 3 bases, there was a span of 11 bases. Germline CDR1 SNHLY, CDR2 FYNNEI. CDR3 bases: TGTGCCAGCAGAGGGACGGACTACACTGAAGCTTTCTTT. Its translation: CASRGTDYTEAFF.

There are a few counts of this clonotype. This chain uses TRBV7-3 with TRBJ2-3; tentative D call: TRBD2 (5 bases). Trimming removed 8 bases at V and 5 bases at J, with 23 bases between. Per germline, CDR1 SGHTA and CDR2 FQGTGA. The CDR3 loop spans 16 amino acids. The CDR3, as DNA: TGTGCCAGCGGAGAGGGTCCAACCGGTCCGGGAGATACGCAGTATTTT. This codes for CASGEGPTGPGDTQYF.

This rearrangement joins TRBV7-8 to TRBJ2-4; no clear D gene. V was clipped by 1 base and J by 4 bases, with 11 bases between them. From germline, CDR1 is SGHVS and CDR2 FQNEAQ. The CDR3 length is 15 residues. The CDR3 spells CASSLEFEKKNIQYF. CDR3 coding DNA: TGTGCCAGCAGCTTAGAGTTCGAGAAGAAAAACATTCAGTACTTC. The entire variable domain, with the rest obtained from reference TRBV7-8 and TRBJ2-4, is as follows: GAGVSQSPRYKVAKRGQDVALRCDPISGHVSLFWYQQALGQGPEFLTYFQNEAQLDKSGLPSDRFFAERPEGSVSTLKIQRTQQEDSAVYLCASSLEFEKKNIQYFGAGTRLSVL.

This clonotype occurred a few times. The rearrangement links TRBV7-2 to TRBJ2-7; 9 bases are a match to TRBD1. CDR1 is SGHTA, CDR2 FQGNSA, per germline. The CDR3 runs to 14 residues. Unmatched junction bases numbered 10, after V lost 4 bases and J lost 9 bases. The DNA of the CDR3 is TGTGCCAGCAGCTCAGTGGGGACAGGGAACAGGCAGTACTTC. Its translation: CASSSVGTGNRQYF.

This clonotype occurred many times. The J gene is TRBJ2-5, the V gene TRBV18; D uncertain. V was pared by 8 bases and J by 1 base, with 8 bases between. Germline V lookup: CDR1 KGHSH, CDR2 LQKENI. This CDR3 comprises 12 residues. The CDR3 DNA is TGTGCCAGCAGCCCCATCCAAGAGACCCAGTACTTC. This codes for CASSPIQETQYF. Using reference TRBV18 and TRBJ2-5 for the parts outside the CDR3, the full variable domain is NAGVMQNPRHLVRRRGQEARLRCSPMKGHSHVYWYRQLPEEGLKFMVYLQKENIIDESGMPKERFSAEFPKEGPSILRIQQVVRGDSAAYFCASSPIQETQYFGPGTRLLVL.

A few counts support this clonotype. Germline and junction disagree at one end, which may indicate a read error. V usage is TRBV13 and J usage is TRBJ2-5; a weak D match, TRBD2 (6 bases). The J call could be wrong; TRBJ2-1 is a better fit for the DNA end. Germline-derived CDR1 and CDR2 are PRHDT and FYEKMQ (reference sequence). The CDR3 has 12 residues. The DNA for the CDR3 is TGTACCAGCATGCGCGGGATAGATGAGCAGTTCTTC. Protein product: CTSMRGIDEQFF.

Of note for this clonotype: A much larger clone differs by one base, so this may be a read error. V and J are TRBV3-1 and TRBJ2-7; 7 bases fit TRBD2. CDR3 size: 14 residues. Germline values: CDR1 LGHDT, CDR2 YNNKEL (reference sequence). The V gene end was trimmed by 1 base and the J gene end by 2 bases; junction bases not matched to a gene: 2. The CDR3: CASSQAGTTYEQYF. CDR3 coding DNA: TGTGCCAGCAGCCAAGCCGGGACTACCTACGAGCAGTACTTC.